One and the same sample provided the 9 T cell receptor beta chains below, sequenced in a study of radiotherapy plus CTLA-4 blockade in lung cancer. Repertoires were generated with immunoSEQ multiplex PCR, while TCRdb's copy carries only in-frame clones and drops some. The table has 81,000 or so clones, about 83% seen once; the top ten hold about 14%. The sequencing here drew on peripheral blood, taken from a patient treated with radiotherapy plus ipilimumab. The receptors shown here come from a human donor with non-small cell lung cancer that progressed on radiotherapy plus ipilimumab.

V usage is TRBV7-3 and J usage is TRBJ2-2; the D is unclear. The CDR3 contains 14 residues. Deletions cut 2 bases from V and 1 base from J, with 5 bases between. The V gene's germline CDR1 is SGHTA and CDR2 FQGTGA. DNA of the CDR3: TGTGCCAGCAGCTTACTCGGGAACACCGGGGAGCTGTTTTTT. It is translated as CASSLLGNTGELFF.

The CDR3 DNA is TGTGCCACCAGCCCCCGAGGTGGACAGGACACACGGCCCCAGCATTTT. As protein: CATSPRGGQDTRPQHF. The V and J genes are TRBV15 and TRBJ1-5; 7 bases map to TRBD1. J gave up 9 bases and V 5 bases, and 16 bases lay outside the gene matches. The CDR3 length is 16 residues. Looked up from germline, CDR1 is LNHNV and CDR2 is YYDKDF (reference sequence).

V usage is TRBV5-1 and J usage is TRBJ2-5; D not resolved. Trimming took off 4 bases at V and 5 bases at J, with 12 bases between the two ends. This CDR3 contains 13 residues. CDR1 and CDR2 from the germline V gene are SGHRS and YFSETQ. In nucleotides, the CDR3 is TGCGCCAGCAGCCTAAAACCCCCGGAGACCCAGTACTTC. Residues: CASSLKPPETQYF.

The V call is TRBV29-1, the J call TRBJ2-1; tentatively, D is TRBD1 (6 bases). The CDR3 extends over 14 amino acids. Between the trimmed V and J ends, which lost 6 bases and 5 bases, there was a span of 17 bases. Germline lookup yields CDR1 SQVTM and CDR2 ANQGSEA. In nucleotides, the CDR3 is TGCAGCGTCTCGGGGCCGTGGGGGCACAATGAGCAGTTCTTC. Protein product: CSVSGPWGHNEQFF.

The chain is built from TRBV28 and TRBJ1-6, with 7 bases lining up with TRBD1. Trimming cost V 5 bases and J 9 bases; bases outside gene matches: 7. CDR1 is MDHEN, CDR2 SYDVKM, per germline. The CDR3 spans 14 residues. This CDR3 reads CASSPAGGGSPLHF. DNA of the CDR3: TGTGCCAGCAGTCCCGCAGGGGGAGGTTCACCCCTCCACTTT.

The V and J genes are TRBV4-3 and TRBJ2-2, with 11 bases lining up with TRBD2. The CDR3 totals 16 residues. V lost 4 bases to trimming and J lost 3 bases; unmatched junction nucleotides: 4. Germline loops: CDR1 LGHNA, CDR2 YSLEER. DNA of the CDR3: TGCGCCAGCAGCCCAACTAGCGGGAGTTACACCGGGGAGCTGTTTTTT. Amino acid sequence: CASSPTSGSYTGELFF.

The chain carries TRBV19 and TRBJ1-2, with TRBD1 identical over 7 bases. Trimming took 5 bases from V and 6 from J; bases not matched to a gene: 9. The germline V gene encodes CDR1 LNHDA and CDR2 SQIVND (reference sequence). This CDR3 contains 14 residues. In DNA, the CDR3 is TGTGCCAGTAGTGCTAATCGACAGGGACATGGCTACACCTTC. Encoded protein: CASSANRQGHGYTF.

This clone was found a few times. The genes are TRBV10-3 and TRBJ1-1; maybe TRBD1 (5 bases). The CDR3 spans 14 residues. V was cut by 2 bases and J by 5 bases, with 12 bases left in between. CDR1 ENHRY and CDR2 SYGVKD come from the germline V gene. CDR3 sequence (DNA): TGTGCCATCAGTGAGGTCCAGGGAACGACTGAAGCTTTCTTT. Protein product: CAISEVQGTTEAFF.

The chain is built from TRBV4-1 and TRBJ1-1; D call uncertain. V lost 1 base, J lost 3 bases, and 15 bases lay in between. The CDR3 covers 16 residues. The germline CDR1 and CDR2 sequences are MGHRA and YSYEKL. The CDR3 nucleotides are TGCGCCAGCAGCCAAGGTTCCGTCGGAGGGTACACTGAAGCTTTCTTT. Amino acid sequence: CASSQGSVGGYTEAFF.